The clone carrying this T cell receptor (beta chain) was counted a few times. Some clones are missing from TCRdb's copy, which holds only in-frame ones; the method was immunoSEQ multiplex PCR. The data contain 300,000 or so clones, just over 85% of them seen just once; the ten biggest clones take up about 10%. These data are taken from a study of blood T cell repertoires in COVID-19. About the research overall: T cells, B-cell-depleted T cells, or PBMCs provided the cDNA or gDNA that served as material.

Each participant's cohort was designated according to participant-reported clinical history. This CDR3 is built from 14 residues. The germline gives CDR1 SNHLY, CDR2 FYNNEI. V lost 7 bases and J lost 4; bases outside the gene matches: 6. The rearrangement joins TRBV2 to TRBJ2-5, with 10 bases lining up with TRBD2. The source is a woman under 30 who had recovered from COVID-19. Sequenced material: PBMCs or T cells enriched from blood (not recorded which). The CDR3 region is CASKKREGSETQYF. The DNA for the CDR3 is TGTGCCAGCAAGAAGCGGGAGGGGTCAGAGACCCAGTACTTC.